One and the same sample provided the 24 T cell receptor beta chains below, sequenced in a study of CD8 T cells in ankylosing spondylitis. TCRdb itself ran the 5' RACE reads through MiXCR, one entry per CDR3 protein. Seen here are about 190,000 distinct CDR3 sequences, about an eighth observed once, and the top ten hold roughly 9.6%. Sequencing was performed on blood, either unsorted or a sorted T cell fraction (not recorded which). The receptors come from a female donor with ankylosing spondylitis or in good health (not recorded which).

In this sample, this clonotype turned up many times. CDR3: CASSFGPQGYEQYF. DNA of the CDR3: TGTGCCAGCAGTTTCGGGCCCCAAGGCTACGAGCAGTACTTC. V and J are TRBV12-3 or TRBV12-4 and TRBJ2-7, with no clear D. V was cut by 3 bases and J by 3 bases, with 12 bases left in between. This CDR3 region has 14 residues.

In this sample, this clonotype turned up many times. This chain links TRBV5-1 with TRBJ2-1; D is unresolved. The CDR3 contains 15 residues. V was trimmed by 0 bases and J by 1 base, leaving 8 bases between them. CDR1 is SGHRS, CDR2 YFSETQ, per germline. The CDR3 DNA reads as TGCGCCAGCAGCTTGGATGGGGAATCCTACAATGAGCAGTTCTTC. Amino acids: CASSLDGESYNEQFF.

The table lists this clonotype with a few counts. This rearrangement joins TRBV12-3 or TRBV12-4 to TRBJ1-5; 7 bases fit TRBD1. The V and J ends lost 6 bases and 5 bases, in that order; junction bases with no gene match: 7. This CDR3 is built from 14 residues. The CDR3 sequence: CASRSNRGHQPQHF. The CDR3 nucleotides read TGTGCCAGCAGGTCCAACAGGGGCCATCAGCCCCAGCATTTT.

This clonotype was found many times. The V call is TRBV6-1, the J call TRBJ1-5; a possible D gene is TRBD1 (6 bases). V gave up 7 bases and J gave up 2 bases, with 12 bases separating them. Germline CDR1 and CDR2: MNHNS and SASEGT. The CDR3 has 14 residues. CDR3 residues: CASIGGLGNQPQHF. In nucleotides, the CDR3 is TGTGCCAGCATCGGGGGGCTAGGCAATCAGCCCCAGCATTTT.

This clonotype was seen repeatedly, ten times or more. The chain has TRBV28 and TRBJ2-7, with 7 bases identical to TRBD1. The germline V gene has CDR1 MDHEN and CDR2 SYDVKM. V lost 8 bases, J lost 2 bases, and 6 bases stayed unmatched. CDR3 length: 13 amino acids. In DNA, the CDR3 is TGTGCCAGCGGACAGGTCTCCCCCTACGAGCAGTACTTC. Amino acids: CASGQVSPYEQYF.

V gene TRBV24-1 combines with J gene TRBJ2-7, with 9 nucleotides matching TRBD1. The CDR3 is 15 amino acids. The V segment lost 4 bases and the J segment 5 bases; nucleotides outside the gene matches: 8. Per germline, CDR1 KGHDR and CDR2 SFDVKD. The CDR3 DNA is TGTGCCACCAGTGAGGGGACAGGGTCTACCAACGAGCAGTACTTC. Protein product: CATSEGTGSTNEQYF.

The chain joins TRBV10-3 to TRBJ2-7; 9 bases align to TRBD2. The ends lost 8 bases at V and 6 bases at J; junction bases unmatched: 5. Germline V gene data show CDR1 as ENHRY and CDR2 as SYGVKD. The CDR3 length is 12 residues. This chain's CDR3 is CAIGTSWFEQYF. The DNA of the CDR3 is TGTGCCATCGGGACTAGCTGGTTCGAGCAGTACTTC.

This clonotype has at least ten counts. The J gene is TRBJ2-5, the V gene TRBV28; TRBD1 matches at 7 bases. Trimming took 6 bases from V and 2 from J; bases not matched to a gene: 3. Germline CDR1 is MDHEN and CDR2 is SYDVKM. The CDR3 covers 13 residues. CDR3 sequence (DNA): TGTGCCAGCAGCTCGGGACAGCAAGAGACCCAGTACTTC. Residues: CASSSGQQETQYF.

This clonotype was counted at least ten times. This chain joins TRBV19 and TRBJ2-2; weak D call: TRBD1 (6 bases). The V end was cut by 1 base, the J end by 4 bases, with 10 bases between. The CDR3 is made up of 15 amino acids. Germline lookup yields CDR1 LNHDA and CDR2 SQIVND (reference sequence). Here the CDR3 DNA reads TGTGCCAGTAGTATAGTAGGGGGACGCACCGGGGAGCTGTTTTTT. It translates to CASSIVGGRTGELFF.

This clonotype was seen repeatedly, ten times or more. This chain uses TRBV13 with TRBJ2-7; D is uncertain. This CDR3 contains 13 residues. Trimming left V 1 base short and J 6 bases short, with 10 bases between. The germline V gene encodes CDR1 PRHDT and CDR2 FYEKMQ (reference sequence). The CDR3 spells CASSLVSGGEQYF. CDR3 nucleotide sequence: TGTGCCAGCAGCTTAGTGTCTGGCGGCGAGCAGTACTTC.

This clonotype was recorded many times. The chain joins TRBV25-1 to TRBJ1-4; a weak D match, TRBD1 (5 bases). CDR1 MGHDK and CDR2 SYGVNS come from the germline V gene. The CDR3 loop spans 13 amino acids. V dropped 6 bases and J dropped 7 bases, with 12 bases sitting between them. CDR3 nucleotides: TGTGCCAGCAGGGGGACTGGGGGTGAAAAACTGTTTTTT. Encoded protein: CASRGTGGEKLFF.

The chain carries TRBV7-2 and TRBJ2-1; D not resolved. CDR1 and CDR2 (germline): SGHTA, FQGNSA. This CDR3 comprises 12 residues. V dropped 5 bases and J dropped 9 bases, with 11 bases sitting between them. The CDR3 protein is CASSRPGFEQFF. The DNA for the CDR3 is TGTGCCAGCAGCCGGCCAGGATTTGAGCAGTTCTTC.

This clonotype appeared a few times. This chain connects TRBV15 to TRBJ2-3; no clear D. Per germline, CDR1 LNHNV and CDR2 YYDKDF (reference sequence). Trimming took off 5 bases at V and 6 bases at J, with 15 bases between the two ends. The CDR3 runs 14 residues. CDR3 protein: CATSGSTARDTQYF. The CDR3 DNA sequence: TGTGCCACCAGCGGGTCCACCGCTAGGGATACGCAGTATTTT.

This clonotype has ten or more counts. This sequence joins TRBV7-2 and TRBJ2-1, with D maybe TRBD1 (5 bases). Germline CDR1 reads SGHTA; CDR2 reads FQGNSA. CDR3 size: 14 residues. V lost 6 bases to trimming and J lost 8 bases, with 17 bases between them. CDR3 nucleotide sequence: TGTGCCAGCAGATCAGCGCAGGGTTGGGATGAGCAGTTCTTC. This gives the protein CASRSAQGWDEQFF.

This clonotype was recorded many times. The chain is built from TRBV5-1 and TRBJ2-1; 11 bases fit TRBD2. Germline V gene lookup returns CDR1 SGHRS and CDR2 YFSETQ. This CDR3 is 13 amino acids long. Trimming cost V 4 bases and J 9 bases; bases outside gene matches: 3. As DNA, the CDR3 is TGCGCCAGCAGCCCCGGGACTAGCGGTGAGCAGTTCTTC. Translation: CASSPGTSGEQFF.

At least ten counts were recorded for this clonotype. This rearrangement joins TRBV20-1 to TRBJ2-7; unclear D gene. This CDR3 region has 14 residues. Germline loops: CDR1 DFQATT, CDR2 SNEGSKA (reference sequence). Trimming pared 0 bases from V and 2 bases from J, leaving 11 bases between. The CDR3 loop reads CSARDQQAAYEQYF. The CDR3 region has the DNA TGCAGTGCTAGAGATCAGCAGGCCGCCTACGAGCAGTACTTC.

This clonotype was seen repeatedly, ten times or more. The rearrangement links TRBV14 to TRBJ2-3; possibly TRBD2 for D (5 bases). Germline CDR1 and CDR2: SGHDN and FVKESK. The CDR3 length is 16 residues. With 1 base removed from V and 5 bases from J, the gap between germline ends came to 16 bases. The DNA of the CDR3 is TGTGCCAGCAGCCAAGCGGTAGACGCCCGGGAAGATACGCAGTATTTT. It is translated as CASSQAVDAREDTQYF. Together with reference TRBV14 and TRBJ2-3, the CDR3 gives the full variable domain: EAGVTQFPSHSVIEKGQTVTLRCDPISGHDNLYWYRRVMGKEIKFLLHFVKESKQDESGMPNNRFLAERTGGTYSTLKVQPAELEDSGVYFCASSQAVDAREDTQYFGPGTRLTVL.

There are a few counts of this clonotype. The rearrangement joins TRBV20-1 to TRBJ2-3; 10 bases are a match to TRBD2. Germline CDR1 DFQATT, CDR2 SNEGSKA (reference sequence). J gave up 6 bases and V 3 bases, and 6 bases lay outside the gene matches. The CDR3 runs to 14 residues. CDR3 in DNA: TGCAGTGCTAGGCGAGCGGGAGGGCCCGATACGCAGTATTTT. It encodes CSARRAGGPDTQYF.

There are many counts of this clonotype. The chain links TRBV5-1 to TRBJ2-2; 12 bases fit TRBD2. The V gene end was trimmed by 0 bases and the J gene end by 7 bases; junction bases not matched to a gene: 10. This CDR3 region has 18 residues. Germline-derived CDR1 and CDR2 are SGHRS and YFSETQ. The CDR3 sequence is CASSLAQSSGRALGELFF. CDR3 DNA sequence: TGCGCCAGCAGCTTGGCCCAGTCTAGCGGGAGGGCCCTCGGGGAGCTGTTTTTT.

A note on this clonotype: Possible read error: a much larger clone is one base away. The chain couples TRBV11-2 to TRBJ2-7, with 9 bases aligning to TRBD2. This CDR3 contains 16 residues. Germline CDR1 is SGHAT and CDR2 is FQNNGV. Losses at the gene ends were 5 bases for V and 1 base for J; bases not matched to a gene: 9. Here the CDR3 reads CASSPNGGRASYEQYF. The CDR3 DNA is TGTGCCAGCAGCCCCAATGGCGGGAGGGCGTCCTACGAGCAGTACTTC. The variable domain in full, with the rest retrieved from reference TRBV11-2 and TRBJ2-7, is EAGVAQSPRYKIIEKRQSVAFWCNPISGHATLYWYQQILGQGPKLLIQFQNNGVVDDSQLPKDRFSAERLKGVDSTLKIQPAKLEDSAVYLCASSPNGGRASYEQYFGPGTRLTVT.

This clonotype has a count of ten or more. The rearrangement joins TRBV6-5 to TRBJ1-5; no firm D call. The CDR3 spans 16 residues. CDR1 and CDR2 (germline): MNHEY, SVGAGI. V was shortened by 3 bases and J by 2 bases, with 14 bases between the two germline ends. CDR3 sequence: CASSYYDPLGNQPQHF. CDR3 nucleotides: TGTGCCAGCAGTTATTATGACCCTCTCGGCAATCAGCCCCAGCATTTT.

The V gene is TRBV7-9, the J gene TRBJ2-5, with D hard to call. CDR1 is SEHNR, CDR2 FQNEAQ, per germline (reference sequence). The CDR3 extends over 15 amino acids. Trimming left V 5 bases short and J 5 bases short, with 18 bases between. The CDR3 region has the DNA TGTGCCAGCAGCCCGACTTCTAATTCGATCGAGACCCAGTACTTC. Translation gives CASSPTSNSIETQYF.

Details on this clonotype: One base away lies a much larger clone, so this may be a sequencing read error. The V and J genes are TRBV2 and TRBJ1-2; D may be TRBD1 (6 bases). This CDR3 is built from 15 residues. Germline CDR1 reads SNHLY; CDR2 reads FYNNEI. CDR3 sequence reads: CASSEWTARNFGYTF. As DNA, the CDR3 is TGTGCCAGCAGTGAATGGACAGCGCGTAACTTTGGCTACACCTTC.

This clonotype was seen a handful of times. The chain joins TRBV6-5 to TRBJ2-7; 9 bases align to TRBD1. V lost 0 bases, J lost 5 bases, and 2 bases stayed unmatched. CDR1 and CDR2 (germline): MNHEY, SVGAGI. The CDR3 has 14 residues. CDR3 bases: TGTGCCAGCAGTTACTCCGGGACAGGGAACGAGCAGTACTTC. Its protein product is CASSYSGTGNEQYF.